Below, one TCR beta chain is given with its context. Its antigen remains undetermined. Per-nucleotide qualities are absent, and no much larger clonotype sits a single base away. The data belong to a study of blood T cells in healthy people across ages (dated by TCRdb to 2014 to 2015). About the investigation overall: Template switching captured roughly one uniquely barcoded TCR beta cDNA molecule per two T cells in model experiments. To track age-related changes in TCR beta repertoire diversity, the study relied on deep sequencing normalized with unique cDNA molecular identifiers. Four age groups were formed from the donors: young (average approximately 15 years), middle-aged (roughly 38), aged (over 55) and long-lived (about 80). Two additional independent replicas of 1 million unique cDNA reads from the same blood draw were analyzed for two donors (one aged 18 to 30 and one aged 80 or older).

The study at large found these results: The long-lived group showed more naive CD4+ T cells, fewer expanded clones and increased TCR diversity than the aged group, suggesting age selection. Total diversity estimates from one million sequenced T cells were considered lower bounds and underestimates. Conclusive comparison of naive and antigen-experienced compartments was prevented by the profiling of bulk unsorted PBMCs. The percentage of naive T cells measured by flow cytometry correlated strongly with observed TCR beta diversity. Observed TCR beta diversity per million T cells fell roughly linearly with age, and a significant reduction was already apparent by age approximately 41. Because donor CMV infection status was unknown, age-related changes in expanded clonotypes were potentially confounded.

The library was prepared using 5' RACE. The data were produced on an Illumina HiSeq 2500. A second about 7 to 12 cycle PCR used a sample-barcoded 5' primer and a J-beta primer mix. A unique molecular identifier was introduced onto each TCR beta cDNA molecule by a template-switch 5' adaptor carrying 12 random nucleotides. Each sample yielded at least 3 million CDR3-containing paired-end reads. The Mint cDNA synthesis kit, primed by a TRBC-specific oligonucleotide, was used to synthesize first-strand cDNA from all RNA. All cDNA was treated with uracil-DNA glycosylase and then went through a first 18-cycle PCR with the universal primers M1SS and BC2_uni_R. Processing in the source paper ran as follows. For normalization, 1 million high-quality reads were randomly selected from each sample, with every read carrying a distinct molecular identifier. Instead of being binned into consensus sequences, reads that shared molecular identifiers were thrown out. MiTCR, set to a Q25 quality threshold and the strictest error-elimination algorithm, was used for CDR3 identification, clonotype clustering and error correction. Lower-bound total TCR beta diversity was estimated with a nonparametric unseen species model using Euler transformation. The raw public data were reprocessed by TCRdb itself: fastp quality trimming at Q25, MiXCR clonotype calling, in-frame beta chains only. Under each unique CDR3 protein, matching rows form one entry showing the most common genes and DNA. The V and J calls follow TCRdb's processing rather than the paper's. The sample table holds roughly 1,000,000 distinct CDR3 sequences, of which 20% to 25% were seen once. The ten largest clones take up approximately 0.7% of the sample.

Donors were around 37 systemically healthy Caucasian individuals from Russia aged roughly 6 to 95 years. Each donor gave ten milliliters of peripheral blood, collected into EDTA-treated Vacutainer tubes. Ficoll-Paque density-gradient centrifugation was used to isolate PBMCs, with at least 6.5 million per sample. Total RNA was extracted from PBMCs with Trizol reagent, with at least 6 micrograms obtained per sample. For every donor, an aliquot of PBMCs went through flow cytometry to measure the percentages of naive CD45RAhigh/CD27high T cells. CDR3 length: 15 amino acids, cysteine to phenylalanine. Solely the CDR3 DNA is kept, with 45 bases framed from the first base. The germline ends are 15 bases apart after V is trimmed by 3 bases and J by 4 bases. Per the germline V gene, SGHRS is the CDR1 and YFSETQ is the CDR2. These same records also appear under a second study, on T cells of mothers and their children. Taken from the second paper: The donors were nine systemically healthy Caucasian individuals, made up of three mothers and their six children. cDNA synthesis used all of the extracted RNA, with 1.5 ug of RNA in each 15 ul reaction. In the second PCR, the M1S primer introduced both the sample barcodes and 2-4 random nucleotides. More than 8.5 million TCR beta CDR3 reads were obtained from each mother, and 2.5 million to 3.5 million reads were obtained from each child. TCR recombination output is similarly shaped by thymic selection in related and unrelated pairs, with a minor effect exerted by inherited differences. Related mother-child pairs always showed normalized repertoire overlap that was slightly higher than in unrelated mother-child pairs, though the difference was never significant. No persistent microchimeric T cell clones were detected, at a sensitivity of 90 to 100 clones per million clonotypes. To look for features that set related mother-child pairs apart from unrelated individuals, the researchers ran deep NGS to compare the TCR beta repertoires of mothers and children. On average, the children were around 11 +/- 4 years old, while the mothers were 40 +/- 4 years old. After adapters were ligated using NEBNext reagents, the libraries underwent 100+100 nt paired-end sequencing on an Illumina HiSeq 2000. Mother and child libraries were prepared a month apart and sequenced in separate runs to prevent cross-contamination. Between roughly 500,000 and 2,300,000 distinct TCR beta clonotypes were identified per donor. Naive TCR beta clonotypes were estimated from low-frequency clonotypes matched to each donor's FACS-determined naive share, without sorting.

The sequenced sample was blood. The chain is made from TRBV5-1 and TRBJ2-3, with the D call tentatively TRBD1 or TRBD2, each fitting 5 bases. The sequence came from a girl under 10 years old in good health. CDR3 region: CASSSEGSTPDTQYF. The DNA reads TGCGCCAGCAGCTCCGAGGGGAGTACCCCAGATACGCAGTATTTT.